This entry features one T cell receptor beta chain sequence. The CDR3 loop spans 15 amino acids. Deletions cut 4 bases from V and 3 bases from J, with 13 bases between. Germline V gene data show CDR1 as SNHLY and CDR2 as FYNNEI. This sample stems from a study of shared clonotypes between healthy human individuals. Naivety among CD8 cells was defined by CD45RO negativity and positive CCR7 selection, thereby excluding terminally differentiated effector memory CD45RA+ cells. TCRdb's copy holds only in-frame clones and misses some; the assay was immunoSEQ multiplex PCR. This table holds 550,000 to 650,000 clones, 90% to 97% found once.

The origin of this receptor is a woman in her 30s in good health. What was sequenced was naive CD8+ T cells sorted from blood. This chain uses TRBV2 with TRBJ1-5; D is unresolved. The CDR3 DNA follows: TGTGCCAGCAGTGCCCCTCAAGGATACAATCAGCCCCAGCATTTT. The encoded protein is CASSAPQGYNQPQHF.